These T cell receptor beta chains were read from a single sample in a study of control samples from healthy donors and cancer patients. Sequencing was performed with immunoSEQ multiplex PCR; in TCRdb, only in-frame clones are kept and a portion is missing. This sample has some 130,000 clones, with about 95% found just once. Sequenced sample: blood. The receptors stem from a man between 25 and 39 years old in good health. The CDR3 runs from the conserved cysteine through the conserved F or W. The order of the fields is V gene, CDR3 protein.

>TRBV2
CASRDFMDRGQNSPLHF
>TRBV7-2
CASSPDRNYGYTF
>TRBV19
CASSIGQGWYNEQFF
>TRBV7-6
CASSSQGSTSYEQYF
>TRBV5-1
CASSLKGASSYNSPLHF
>TRBV10-3
CAISEFSREQETQYF
>TRBV7-9
CASSPRHTDTQYF
>TRBV29-1
CSVGGWGVKNYEQYF
>TRBV10-2
CASSDWTAPRHYGYTF
>TRBV27
CASSLDRENYGYTF
>TRBV6-1
CASSEAAGANVLTF
>TRBV29-1
CSVDGTSGGGSYYEQYF
>TRBV27
CASSLSTGNYGYTF
>TRBV5-4
CASSLGKGEGYNSPLHF
>TRBV6-2/TRBV6-3
CASSPGGASYEQYF
>TRBV29-1
CSVETSGQYNEQFF
>TRBV12-3/TRBV12-4
CASRRDRGSEAFF
>TRBV7-8
CASSLGGTNSYEQYF
>TRBV5-1
CASSPYTF
>TRBV5-6
CASSPPPETQYF
>TRBV27
CASSLSVLTAYNSYEQYF
>TRBV20-1
CSASRNEQYF
>TRBV30
CAWQGGTASSYNSPLHF
>TRBV7-2
CASSSDSFNEQFF
>TRBV3-1/TRBV3-2
CASSQEAGGFGTSYEQYF
>TRBV7-2
CASSPQLSGNTIYF
>TRBV30
CAWILDRGYGYTF
>TRBV5-4
CASRDTGAAPNTEAFF
>TRBV18
CASSPWGPNEKLFF
>TRBV5-6
CASSRDTGELFF
>TRBV10-1
CASSESRSTAEAFF
>TRBV30
CAWEGYTEAFF
>TRBV5-1
CASSLEGQPQHF